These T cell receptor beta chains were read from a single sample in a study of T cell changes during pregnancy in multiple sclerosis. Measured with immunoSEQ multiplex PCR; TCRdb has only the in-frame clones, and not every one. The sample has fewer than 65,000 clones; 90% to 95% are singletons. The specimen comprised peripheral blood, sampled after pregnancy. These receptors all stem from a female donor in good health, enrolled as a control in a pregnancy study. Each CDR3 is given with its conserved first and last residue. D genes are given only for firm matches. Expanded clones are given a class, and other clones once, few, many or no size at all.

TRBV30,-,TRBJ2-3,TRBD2,CAWGTSGGDTQYF,TGTGCCTGGGGGACTAGCGGGGGGGATACGCAGTATTTT
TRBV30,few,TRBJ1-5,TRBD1,CAWSFDRDQPQHF,TGTGCCTGGAGTTTCGACAGGGACCAGCCCCAGCATTTT
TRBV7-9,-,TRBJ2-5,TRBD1,CASSKGTDKETQYF,TGTGCCAGCAGCAAAGGGACAGACAAAGAGACCCAGTACTTC
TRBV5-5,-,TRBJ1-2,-,CASSLAGSGGGYTF,TGTGCCAGCAGCTTGGCGGGGTCCGGGGGTGGCTACACCTTC
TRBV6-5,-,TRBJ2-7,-,CASSYSRGSEQYF,TGTGCCAGCAGTTACTCTCGGGGATCCGAGCAGTACTTC
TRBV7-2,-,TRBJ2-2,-,CASSRGGETGELFF,TGTGCCAGCAGCCGAGGTGGGGAGACCGGGGAGCTGTTTTTT
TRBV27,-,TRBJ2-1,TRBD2,CASSTLRSGGYNEQFF,TGTGCCAGCAGTACCCTTCGGAGCGGGGGGTACAATGAGCAGTTCTTC
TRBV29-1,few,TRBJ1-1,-,CSVRMGGNTEAFF,TGCAGCGTTCGAATGGGGGGTAACACTGAAGCTTTCTTT
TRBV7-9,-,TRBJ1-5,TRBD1,CASSRTGTGNQPQHF,TGTGCCAGCAGCCGTACCGGGACAGGTAATCAGCCCCAGCATTTT
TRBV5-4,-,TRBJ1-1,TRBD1,CASRPDRDHTEAFF,TGTGCCAGCAGACCTGACAGGGACCACACTGAAGCTTTCTTT
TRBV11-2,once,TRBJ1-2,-,CASSPLLFGYTF,TGTGCCAGCAGTCCCCTCCTTTTTGGCTACACCTTC
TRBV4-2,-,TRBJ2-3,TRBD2,CASSQGSGVAGYPSTDTQYF,TGTGCCAGCAGCCAAGGTTCGGGAGTAGCGGGGTACCCTAGCACAGATACGCAGTATTTT
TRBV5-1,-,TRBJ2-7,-,CASSLSQSYEQYF,TGCGCCAGCAGCTTGTCCCAGTCCTACGAGCAGTACTTC
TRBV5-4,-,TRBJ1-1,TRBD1,CASSLSGQLNTEAFF,TGTGCCAGCAGCTTGTCGGGACAGCTGAACACTGAAGCTTTCTTT
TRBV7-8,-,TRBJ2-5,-,CASSHTTAVGGRETQYF,TGTGCCAGCAGTCACACCACCGCCGTCGGGGGTCGCGAGACCCAGTACTTC
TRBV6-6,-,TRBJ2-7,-,CASSYRHGDYEQYF,TGTGCCAGCAGTTACCGACACGGTGACTACGAGCAGTACTTC
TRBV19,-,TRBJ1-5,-,CANPRKAFLPQHF,TGTGCCAACCCCCGAAAAGCCTTTTTGCCCCAGCATTTT
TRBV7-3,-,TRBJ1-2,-,CASSLTGRGYGYTF,TGTGCCAGCAGCTTAACAGGGAGGGGCTATGGCTACACCTTC